The 17 T cell receptor beta chains below all came from one sample that was sequenced in a study of blood T cell repertoires in COVID-19. Libraries were prepared by immunoSEQ multiplex PCR; TCRdb keeps only in-frame clonotypes and omits some of them. The data hold over 75,000 clones, with 80% observed a single time. Sequencing was carried out using peripheral blood. The source is a human donor in a cohort sampled during active COVID-19.

The chain couples TRBV18 to TRBJ2-5; 11 nucleotides line up with TRBD2. This CDR3 comprises 16 residues. Germline V gives CDR1 KGHSH, CDR2 LQKENI. V was clipped by 5 bases and J by 0 bases; unmatched bases: 5. The CDR3 loop reads CASSTTSGGYQETQYF. In nucleotides, the CDR3 is TGTGCCAGCTCAACTACTAGCGGGGGCTACCAAGAGACCCAGTACTTC. The full variable domain, with the rest looked up from reference TRBV18 and TRBJ2-5, is NAGVMQNPRHLVRRRGQEARLRCSPMKGHSHVYWYRQLPEEGLKFMVYLQKENIIDESGMPKERFSAEFPKEGPSILRIQQVVRGDSAAYFCASSTTSGGYQETQYFGPGTRLLVL.

CDR3 region: CASSLQDTGTQYF. CDR3 DNA sequence: TGTGCCAGCAGTTTACAGGACACTGGGACCCAGTACTTC. The chain recombines TRBV12-3 or TRBV12-4 with TRBJ2-5, with D possibly being TRBD1 (5 bases). Trimming cost V 2 bases and J 7 bases, with 11 bases left between them. The CDR3 loop spans 13 amino acids.

The chain recombines TRBV5-1 with TRBJ2-1, with D tentatively TRBD2 (7 bases). The germline gives CDR1 SGHRS, CDR2 YFSETQ. This CDR3 contains 16 residues. Trimming left V 4 bases short and J 2 bases short, with 16 bases between. Written as DNA, the CDR3 is TGCGCCAGCAGCCCCAAGGGGGGGACTACCTACAATGAGCAGTTCTTC. Its protein product is CASSPKGGTTYNEQFF.

In this sample, this clone turned up once. The genes are TRBV7-3 and TRBJ2-1; 11 positions agree with TRBD2. Trimming cost V 1 base and J 5 bases; bases outside gene matches: 7. The CDR3 is 17 amino acids. From germline, CDR1 is SGHTA and CDR2 FQGTGA. In DNA form, the CDR3 reads TGTGCCAGCAGCTTAAGGTCTAGCGGGGGGAATAACAATGAGCAGTTCTTC. This gives the protein CASSLRSSGGNNNEQFF.

CDR3 residues: CASTTSGQVAETQYF. For the CDR3, the DNA is TGTGCCAGCACCACTAGCGGCCAGGTGGCAGAGACCCAGTACTTC. The chain employs TRBV6-5 and TRBJ2-5; TRBD2 matches at 8 bases. J lost 4 bases, V lost 7 bases, and 11 bases had no gene match. The CDR3 covers 15 residues. Germline CDR1 is MNHEY and CDR2 is SVGAGI.

The chain couples TRBV5-1 to TRBJ1-1; 9 nucleotides align to TRBD1. The germline V gene has CDR1 SGHRS and CDR2 YFSETQ. This CDR3 contains 15 residues. The trim removed 0 bases at V and 4 bases at J, leaving 4 bases unmatched. CDR3 region: CASSLEGTGPTEAFF. In nucleotides, the CDR3 is TGCGCCAGCAGCTTGGAGGGGACAGGGCCCACTGAAGCTTTCTTT.

This clone was detected only a few times. The CDR3 sequence: CTSSQGTEERSSYNEQFF. The CDR3 DNA follows: TGCACCAGCAGCCAAGGAACCGAGGAGCGGTCCTCCTACAATGAGCAGTTCTTC. This chain joins TRBV1 and TRBJ2-1; the tabulated D call, TRBD2, remains unverified against the DNA. TRBV1 is listed as a pseudogene. The CDR3 covers 18 residues.

This clone was seen a handful of times. This rearrangement joins TRBV6-5 to TRBJ1-5, with unresolved D. Trimming removed 0 bases at V and 5 bases at J, with 5 bases between. The CDR3 runs to 13 residues. Germline V gives CDR1 MNHEY, CDR2 SVGAGI. CDR3 in DNA: TGTGCCAGCAGTTACTCGAGGCATCAGCCCCAGCATTTT. Encoded protein: CASSYSRHQPQHF.

V gene TRBV24-1 combines with J gene TRBJ2-7; D gene ambiguous. Deletions cut 4 bases from V and 3 bases from J, with 3 bases between. The germline V gene has CDR1 KGHDR and CDR2 SFDVKD. This CDR3 region has 11 residues. CDR3 DNA sequence: TGTGCCACCAGTGACAACTACGAGCAGTACTTC. Amino acid sequence: CATSDNYEQYF.

This clone came up a few times. The chain carries TRBV14 and TRBJ2-2; D gene ambiguous. The V end was cut by 4 bases, the J end by 6 bases, with 12 bases between. Germline loops: CDR1 SGHDN, CDR2 FVKESK. The CDR3 runs to 14 residues. In nucleotides, the CDR3 is TGTGCCAGCAGCCTCCTACGGGTTGCCGGGGAGCTGTTTTTT. This encodes CASSLLRVAGELFF.

CDR3 sequence reads: CASSLPDSPAHEQYF. CDR3 in DNA: TGTGCCAGCAGCCTCCCAGATAGCCCCGCCCACGAGCAGTACTTC. The chain uses TRBV7-9 and TRBJ2-7; the D is unclear. Germline-derived CDR1 and CDR2 are SEHNR and FQNEAQ (reference sequence). The V end was cut by 5 bases, the J end by 5 bases, with 19 bases between. CDR3 length: 15 residues. Full variable domain (remainder filled in from reference TRBV7-9 and TRBJ2-7): DTGVSQNPRHKITKRGQNVTFRCDPISEHNRLYWYRQTLGQGPEFLTYFQNEAQLEKSRLLSDRFSAERPKGSFSTLEIQRTEQGDSAMYLCASSLPDSPAHEQYFGPGTRLTVT.

CDR3: CASRGLAGGRNEQFF. Here the CDR3 DNA reads TGTGCCAGTAGGGGACTGGCGGGAGGGAGGAATGAGCAGTTCTTC. V usage is TRBV19 and J usage is TRBJ2-1, with 9 nucleotides matching TRBD2. Germline lookup yields CDR1 LNHDA and CDR2 SQIVND (reference sequence). CDR3 size: 15 residues. V was clipped by 6 bases and J by 7 bases; unmatched bases: 10.

V and J are TRBV20-1 and TRBJ2-7, with 8 bases matching TRBD2. The CDR3 length is 13 residues. The germline gives CDR1 DFQATT, CDR2 SNEGSKA (reference sequence). V was clipped by 3 bases and J by 2 bases; unmatched bases: 3. The CDR3 is CSASGSGTYEQYF. Written as DNA, the CDR3 is TGCAGTGCTAGTGGTAGCGGGACCTACGAGCAGTACTTC.

The V gene is TRBV6-2 or TRBV6-3, the J gene TRBJ1-1; 9 bases agree with TRBD1. The CDR3 runs to 14 residues. Trimming cost V 5 bases and J 1 base; bases outside gene matches: 2. The germline CDR1 and CDR2 sequences are MNHEY and SVGEGT. The CDR3 coding sequence is TGTGCCAGCAGTCCGGGACAGGGGAACACTGAAGCTTTCTTT. It translates to CASSPGQGNTEAFF.

The V call is TRBV11-2, the J call TRBJ2-7, with 8 positions matching TRBD2. Germline values: CDR1 SGHAT, CDR2 FQNNGV. This CDR3 has 15 amino acids. V shed 3 bases, J shed 0 bases, and the junction held 4 bases outside the gene matches. The CDR3 sequence: CASSFFSGDSYEQYF. CDR3 DNA sequence: TGTGCCAGCAGCTTCTTTAGCGGGGACTCCTACGAGCAGTACTTC.

The chain is built from TRBV4-1 and TRBJ2-5, with 9 nucleotides matching TRBD2. The CDR3 runs 16 residues. Germline values: CDR1 MGHRA, CDR2 YSYEKL. J was trimmed by 2 bases and V by 3 bases; bases with no gene match: 7. CDR3 protein: CASSQGSSGGQETQYF. Here the CDR3 DNA reads TGCGCCAGCAGCCAGGGGAGTAGCGGGGGACAAGAGACCCAGTACTTC.

This clone was detected only once. The chain combines TRBV3-1 (or the pseudogene TRBV3-2) with TRBJ1-2; no firm D call. V was cut by 4 bases and J by 7 bases, with 16 bases left in between. This CDR3 is 14 amino acids long. Looked up from germline, CDR1 is LGHDT and CDR2 is YNNKEL (reference sequence). CDR3 residues: CASSLYGVVGGYTF. CDR3 in DNA: TGTGCCAGCAGCCTTTACGGGGTTGTTGGTGGCTACACCTTC.